The present entry profiles one T cell receptor (beta chain) with its context. Only in-frame clones appear in the TCRdb table, and some are missing; sequencing was by immunoSEQ multiplex PCR. The profile shows some 95,000 clones, about 91% of them singletons. The CDR3 is made up of 14 amino acids. This sample was taken from a study of blood T cell repertoires in COVID-19. Study information: The United States, Italy and Spain supplied acute and convalescent COVID-19 samples.

The V call is TRBV21-1, the J call TRBJ1-2; TRBD1 reflects the table's D call only, with no check against the DNA. TRBV21-1 represents a pseudogene. What was sequenced was peripheral blood. The TCR comes from a human donor with active COVID-19. The donor label of this sample is uncertain. The CDR3 DNA reads as TGTGCCAGCAGCGCTCGGACAGGAAGGTATGGCTACACCTTC. This codes for CASSARTGRYGYTF.